This TCR beta chain was retrieved from a study of blood T cell repertoires in COVID-19. Study-level information: Sites in the United States, Italy and Spain provided acute and convalescent COVID-19 samples. Nucleic acid was either cDNA or gDNA, and it came from T cells, B-cell-depleted T cells, or PBMCs.

In the authors' workflow: Estimation of nucleated cell counts relied on the amplification of reference gene primers. The table came from immunoSEQ multiplex PCR; TCRdb's copy has only in-frame clones and leaves some out. V and J calls and clone size are copied from that table; D and trimming were computed from the DNA. Among approximately 84,000 clones, roughly 85% were seen once, and the ten largest hold over 10%. This CDR3 is 16 amino acids long. Germline values: CDR1 KGHSH, CDR2 LQKENI. Trimming removed 5 bases at V and 0 bases at J, with 13 bases between. The receptor was derived from a human donor in a cohort sampled during active COVID-19. The sequencing sample was made of peripheral blood. The V and J genes are TRBV18 and TRBJ1-4; perhaps TRBD1 as D (5 bases). CDR3 sequence (DNA): TGTGCCAGCTCATCGACGCAGGGTGCAACTAATGAAAAACTGTTTTTT. It encodes CASSSTQGATNEKLFF.